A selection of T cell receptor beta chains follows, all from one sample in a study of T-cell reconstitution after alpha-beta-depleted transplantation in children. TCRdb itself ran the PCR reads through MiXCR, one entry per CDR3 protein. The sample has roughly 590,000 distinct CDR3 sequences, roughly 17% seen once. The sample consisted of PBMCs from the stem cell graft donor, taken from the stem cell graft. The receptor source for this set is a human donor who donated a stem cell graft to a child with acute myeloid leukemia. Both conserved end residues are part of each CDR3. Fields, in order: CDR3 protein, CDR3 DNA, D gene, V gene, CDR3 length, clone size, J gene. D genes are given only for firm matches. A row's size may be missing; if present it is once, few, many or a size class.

CDR3 protein: CASARRGGGRTDTQYF
CDR3 DNA: TGTGCCAGCGCCCGGAGAGGGGGGGGGAGGACAGATACGCAGTATTTT
D gene: -
V gene: TRBV2
CDR3 length: 16
clone size: -
J gene: TRBJ2-3

CDR3 protein: CSAERLGQPQHF
CDR3 DNA: TGCAGTGCCGAGAGGCTGGGACAGCCCCAGCATTTT
D gene: -
V gene: TRBV20-1
CDR3 length: 12
clone size: -
J gene: TRBJ1-5

CDR3 protein: CASSPRGAGYYNEQFF
CDR3 DNA: TGTGCCAGCAGTCCCCGGGGAGCGGGTTACTACAATGAGCAGTTCTTC
D gene: -
V gene: TRBV6-2/TRBV6-3
CDR3 length: 16
clone size: once
J gene: TRBJ2-1

CDR3 protein: CASSAVQGGEKLFF
CDR3 DNA: TGCGCCAGCAGCGCGGTTCAGGGAGGTGAAAAACTGTTTTTT
D gene: -
V gene: TRBV5-1
CDR3 length: 14
clone size: -
J gene: TRBJ1-4

CDR3 protein: CSAPRGDSNQPQHF
CDR3 DNA: TGCAGTGCCCCCCGAGGAGATAGCAATCAGCCCCAGCATTTT
D gene: -
V gene: TRBV20-1
CDR3 length: 14
clone size: -
J gene: TRBJ1-5

CDR3 protein: CASSLVWPENTEAFF
CDR3 DNA: TGTGCCAGCAGCTTAGTATGGCCCGAGAACACTGAAGCTTTCTTT
D gene: -
V gene: TRBV7-2
CDR3 length: 15
clone size: many
J gene: TRBJ1-1

CDR3 protein: CASSPLGGLDEQYF
CDR3 DNA: TGTGCCAGCAGCCCTTTGGGGGGGCTAGACGAGCAGTACTTC
D gene: -
V gene: TRBV7-6
CDR3 length: 14
clone size: -
J gene: TRBJ2-7

CDR3 protein: CAWSVFGDSYNSPLHF
CDR3 DNA: TGTGCCTGGAGTGTGTTCGGGGACTCCTATAATTCACCCCTCCACTTT
D gene: -
V gene: TRBV30
CDR3 length: 16
clone size: many
J gene: TRBJ1-6

CDR3 protein: CSASGGGSYNEQFF
CDR3 DNA: TGCAGTGCTAGCGGCGGGGGCTCCTACAATGAGCAGTTCTTC
D gene: TRBD2
V gene: TRBV20-1
CDR3 length: 14
clone size: many
J gene: TRBJ2-1

CDR3 protein: CASSLAQNNEQFF
CDR3 DNA: TGTGCCAGCAGCTTAGCTCAGAACAATGAGCAGTTCTTC
D gene: -
V gene: TRBV7-2
CDR3 length: 13
clone size: many
J gene: TRBJ2-1

CDR3 protein: CASGPTGSGNTIYF
CDR3 DNA: TGTGCCAGCGGGCCGACAGGTTCTGGAAACACCATATATTTT
D gene: -
V gene: TRBV7-9
CDR3 length: 14
clone size: few
J gene: TRBJ1-3

CDR3 protein: CASSASQGSNQPQHF
CDR3 DNA: TGTGCCAGCAGCGCTTCCCAGGGTAGCAATCAGCCCCAGCATTTT
D gene: -
V gene: TRBV4-2
CDR3 length: 15
clone size: -
J gene: TRBJ1-5

CDR3 protein: CASSSSDRNTEAFF
CDR3 DNA: TGTGCCAGCAGCTCATCGGACCGGAACACTGAAGCTTTCTTT
D gene: -
V gene: TRBV7-2
CDR3 length: 14
clone size: -
J gene: TRBJ1-1

CDR3 protein: CASSDTSSSGYTF
CDR3 DNA: TGTGCCAGCAGCGATACTAGTAGCTCTGGCTACACCTTC
D gene: -
V gene: TRBV5-6
CDR3 length: 13
clone size: many
J gene: TRBJ1-2

CDR3 protein: CASSDWGLRGGYTF
CDR3 DNA: TGTGCCAGCAGTGACTGGGGACTGCGAGGCGGCTACACCTTC
D gene: -
V gene: TRBV25-1
CDR3 length: 14
clone size: few
J gene: TRBJ1-2

CDR3 protein: CASSSDYQPYNEQFF
CDR3 DNA: TGTGCCAGCAGCTCCGACTACCAACCCTACAATGAGCAGTTCTTC
D gene: -
V gene: TRBV7-2
CDR3 length: 15
clone size: few
J gene: TRBJ2-1

CDR3 protein: CASSLVGLRDEQFF
CDR3 DNA: TGTGCCAGCAGCCTGGTGGGACTCAGAGATGAGCAGTTCTTC
D gene: -
V gene: TRBV28
CDR3 length: 14
clone size: many
J gene: TRBJ2-1

CDR3 protein: CSARTRDRPYSSNYEQYF
CDR3 DNA: TGCAGTGCTAGAACCCGGGACAGGCCCTATTCCTCGAACTACGAGCAGTACTTC
D gene: TRBD1
V gene: TRBV20-1
CDR3 length: 18
clone size: many
J gene: TRBJ2-7

CDR3 protein: CSARVGREDEAFF
CDR3 DNA: TGCAGTGCTAGAGTGGGCAGGGAAGATGAAGCTTTCTTT
D gene: -
V gene: TRBV20-1
CDR3 length: 13
clone size: many
J gene: TRBJ1-1

CDR3 protein: CASSPGQIEQFF
CDR3 DNA: TGTGCCAGCAGCCCGGGACAAATTGAGCAGTTCTTC
D gene: -
V gene: TRBV19
CDR3 length: 12
clone size: -
J gene: TRBJ2-1

CDR3 protein: CASSRTDTDTQYF
CDR3 DNA: TGCGCCAGCAGCCGGACGGATACAGATACGCAGTATTTT
D gene: -
V gene: TRBV5-1
CDR3 length: 13
clone size: few
J gene: TRBJ2-3

CDR3 protein: CASSRAGGEGSEQFF
CDR3 DNA: TGCGCCAGCAGCCGGGCAGGAGGGGAAGGAAGTGAGCAGTTCTTC
D gene: -
V gene: TRBV4-1
CDR3 length: 15
clone size: few
J gene: TRBJ2-1

CDR3 protein: CATSAAFGPHNEQFF
CDR3 DNA: TGTGCCACCAGTGCCGCTTTCGGACCCCACAATGAGCAGTTCTTC
D gene: -
V gene: TRBV24-1
CDR3 length: 15
clone size: few
J gene: TRBJ2-1

CDR3 protein: CASLGDTEAFF
CDR3 DNA: TGTGCCAGTTTGGGGGACACTGAAGCTTTCTTT
D gene: -
V gene: TRBV5-6
CDR3 length: 11
clone size: many
J gene: TRBJ1-1

CDR3 protein: CASMLGGAYTGELFF
CDR3 DNA: TGTGCCAGCATGCTCGGGGGGGCCTACACCGGGGAGCTGTTTTTT
D gene: TRBD2
V gene: TRBV12-3/TRBV12-4
CDR3 length: 15
clone size: -
J gene: TRBJ2-2

CDR3 protein: CSAPEGLGNQPQHF
CDR3 DNA: TGCAGTGCCCCGGAGGGGCTAGGCAATCAGCCCCAGCATTTT
D gene: -
V gene: TRBV20-1
CDR3 length: 14
clone size: many
J gene: TRBJ1-5

CDR3 protein: CASGGRGYEQYF
CDR3 DNA: TGTGCCAGCGGCGGACGTGGCTACGAGCAGTACTTC
D gene: -
V gene: TRBV6-2/TRBV6-3
CDR3 length: 12
clone size: few
J gene: TRBJ2-7

CDR3 protein: CASSWRSGQPQHF
CDR3 DNA: TGTGCCAGCAGTTGGAGGTCGGGGCAGCCCCAGCATTTT
D gene: -
V gene: TRBV12-3/TRBV12-4
CDR3 length: 13
clone size: few
J gene: TRBJ1-5

CDR3 protein: CSVEHNYNEQFF
CDR3 DNA: TGCAGCGTTGAGCACAACTACAATGAGCAGTTCTTC
D gene: -
V gene: TRBV29-1
CDR3 length: 12
clone size: many
J gene: TRBJ2-1

CDR3 protein: CSVGTGEGTEAFF
CDR3 DNA: TGCAGCGTTGGGACAGGGGAGGGCACTGAAGCTTTCTTT
D gene: TRBD1
V gene: TRBV29-1
CDR3 length: 13
clone size: few
J gene: TRBJ1-1

CDR3 protein: CASSLAEGGDTGELFF
CDR3 DNA: TGTGCCAGCAGCCTCGCGGAGGGAGGCGACACCGGGGAGCTGTTTTTT
D gene: -
V gene: TRBV7-9
CDR3 length: 16
clone size: few
J gene: TRBJ2-2

CDR3 protein: CASSLGVGDRNQPQHF
CDR3 DNA: TGTGCCAGCAGCTTAGGGGTAGGGGATCGGAATCAGCCCCAGCATTTT
D gene: -
V gene: TRBV7-9
CDR3 length: 16
clone size: -
J gene: TRBJ1-5

CDR3 protein: CASSSTGDTEAFF
CDR3 DNA: TGTGCCAGCAGTTCAACAGGTGACACTGAAGCTTTCTTT
D gene: -
V gene: TRBV3-1
CDR3 length: 13
clone size: many
J gene: TRBJ1-1

CDR3 protein: CASSQVGEQFF
CDR3 DNA: TGTGCCAGCAGCCAAGTTGGCGAGCAGTTCTTC
D gene: -
V gene: TRBV14
CDR3 length: 11
clone size: -
J gene: TRBJ2-1

CDR3 protein: CSARDSTGPTNTGELFF
CDR3 DNA: TGCAGTGCTAGAGACTCTACAGGGCCCACGAACACCGGGGAGCTGTTTTTT
D gene: -
V gene: TRBV20-1
CDR3 length: 17
clone size: many
J gene: TRBJ2-2

CDR3 protein: CASSAGQGGSYNEQFF
CDR3 DNA: TGTGCCAGCAGCGCCGGACAGGGGGGCTCCTACAATGAGCAGTTCTTC
D gene: -
V gene: TRBV21-1
CDR3 length: 16
clone size: few
J gene: TRBJ2-1

CDR3 protein: CASSVARNRATQYF
CDR3 DNA: TGTGCCAGCAGCGTAGCTCGCAATCGTGCTACGCAGTATTTT
D gene: -
V gene: TRBV9
CDR3 length: 14
clone size: -
J gene: TRBJ2-3

CDR3 protein: CASSNQGQGIYNEQFF
CDR3 DNA: TGTGCCAGCAGCAATCAGGGACAGGGGATCTACAATGAGCAGTTCTTC
D gene: TRBD1
V gene: TRBV7-3
CDR3 length: 16
clone size: many
J gene: TRBJ2-1

CDR3 protein: CASSRDGTGNTEAFF
CDR3 DNA: TGTGCCAGCAGTCGTGACGGGACAGGGAACACTGAAGCTTTCTTT
D gene: TRBD1
V gene: TRBV6-2/TRBV6-3
CDR3 length: 15
clone size: many
J gene: TRBJ1-1

CDR3 protein: CASSARMADTQYF
CDR3 DNA: TGTGCCAGCAGCGCCAGAATGGCAGATACGCAGTATTTT
D gene: -
V gene: TRBV11-3
CDR3 length: 13
clone size: few
J gene: TRBJ2-3

CDR3 protein: CASSLERGGYSNQPQHF
CDR3 DNA: TGTGCCAGCAGCTTAGAAAGAGGGGGTTATAGCAATCAGCCCCAGCATTTT
D gene: -
V gene: TRBV7-9
CDR3 length: 17
clone size: -
J gene: TRBJ1-5

CDR3 protein: CASSLGGSRGTDTQYF
CDR3 DNA: TGTGCCAGCAGCTTAGGCGGCTCCCGCGGGACAGATACGCAGTATTTT
D gene: -
V gene: TRBV7-2
CDR3 length: 16
clone size: many
J gene: TRBJ2-3

CDR3 protein: CASSSGRGTEAFF
CDR3 DNA: TGTGCCAGCAGCTCAGGGAGAGGCACTGAAGCTTTCTTT
D gene: -
V gene: TRBV7-9
CDR3 length: 13
clone size: few
J gene: TRBJ1-1